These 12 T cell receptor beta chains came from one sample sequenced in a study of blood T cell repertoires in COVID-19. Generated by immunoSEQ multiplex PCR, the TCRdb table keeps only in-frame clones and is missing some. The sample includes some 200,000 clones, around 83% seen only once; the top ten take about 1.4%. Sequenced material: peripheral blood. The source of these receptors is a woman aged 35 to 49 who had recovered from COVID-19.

The chain's CDR3 is CASSYERAGGDSPLHF. CDR3 bases: TGTGCCAGCAGTTACGAGAGGGCCGGTGGTGATTCACCCCTCCACTTT. V usage is TRBV6-2 or TRBV6-3 and J usage is TRBJ1-6, with no clear D. The CDR3 runs 16 residues. Trimming took off 2 bases at V and 8 bases at J, with 16 bases between the two ends. Germline V gives CDR1 MNHEY, CDR2 SVGEGT.

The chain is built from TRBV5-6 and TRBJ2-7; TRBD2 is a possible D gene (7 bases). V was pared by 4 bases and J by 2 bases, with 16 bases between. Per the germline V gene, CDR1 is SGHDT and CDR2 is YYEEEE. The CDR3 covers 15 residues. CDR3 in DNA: TGTGCCAGCAGCCCTCTTGGGGGGGCCCCCTACGAGCAGTACTTC. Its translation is CASSPLGGAPYEQYF.

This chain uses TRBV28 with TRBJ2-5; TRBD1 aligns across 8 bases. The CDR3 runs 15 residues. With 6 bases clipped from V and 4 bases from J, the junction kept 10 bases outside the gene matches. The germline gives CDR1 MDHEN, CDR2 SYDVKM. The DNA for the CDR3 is TGTGCCAGCAGCCATCCAGGGGGCCCTGCAGAGACCCAGTACTTC. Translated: CASSHPGGPAETQYF.

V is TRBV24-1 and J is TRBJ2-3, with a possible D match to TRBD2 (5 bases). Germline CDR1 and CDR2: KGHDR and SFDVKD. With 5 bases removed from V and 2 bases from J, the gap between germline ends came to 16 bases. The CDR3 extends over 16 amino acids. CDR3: CATSGGPSPHTDTQYF. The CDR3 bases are TGTGCCACCAGTGGCGGGCCGTCCCCTCACACAGATACGCAGTATTTT.

The CDR3 reads CASSLTRVGRFGETQYF. CDR3 nucleotide sequence: TGTGCCAGCAGTCTAACCCGGGTGGGGCGGTTTGGGGAGACCCAGTACTTC. The chain uses TRBV6-6 and TRBJ2-5; D possibly corresponds to TRBD1 (5 bases). Germline-derived CDR1 and CDR2 are MNHNY and SVGAGI (reference sequence). The V end lost 5 bases, the J end lost 5 bases, and 24 bases lay between the germline ends. The CDR3 is 17 amino acids.

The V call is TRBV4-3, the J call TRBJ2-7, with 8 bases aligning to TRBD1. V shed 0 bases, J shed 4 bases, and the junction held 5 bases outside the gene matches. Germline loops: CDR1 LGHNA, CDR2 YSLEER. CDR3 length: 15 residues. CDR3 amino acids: CASSQDRDRGYEQYF. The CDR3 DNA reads TGCGCCAGCAGCCAAGATCGAGACAGGGGTTACGAGCAGTACTTC.

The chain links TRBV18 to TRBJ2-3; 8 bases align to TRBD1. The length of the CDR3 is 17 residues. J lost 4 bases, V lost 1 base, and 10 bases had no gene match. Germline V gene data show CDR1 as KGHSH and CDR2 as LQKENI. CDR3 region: CASSPLIAQTGADTQYF. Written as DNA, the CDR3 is TGTGCCAGCTCACCACTGATCGCGCAGACAGGGGCAGATACGCAGTATTTT.

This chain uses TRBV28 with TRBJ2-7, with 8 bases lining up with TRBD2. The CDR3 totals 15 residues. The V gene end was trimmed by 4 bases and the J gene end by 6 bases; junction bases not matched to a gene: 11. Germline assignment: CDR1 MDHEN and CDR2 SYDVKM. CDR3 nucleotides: TGTGCCAGCAGTTCGCTAGCGGGCGGACTCTCCGAGCAGTACTTC. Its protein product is CASSSLAGGLSEQYF.

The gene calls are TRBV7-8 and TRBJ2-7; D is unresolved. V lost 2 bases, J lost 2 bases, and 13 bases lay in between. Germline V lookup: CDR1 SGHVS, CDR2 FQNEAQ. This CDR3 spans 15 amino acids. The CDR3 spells CASSLTTVYPYEQYF. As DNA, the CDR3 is TGTGCCAGCAGCTTAACTACCGTTTACCCCTACGAGCAGTACTTC.

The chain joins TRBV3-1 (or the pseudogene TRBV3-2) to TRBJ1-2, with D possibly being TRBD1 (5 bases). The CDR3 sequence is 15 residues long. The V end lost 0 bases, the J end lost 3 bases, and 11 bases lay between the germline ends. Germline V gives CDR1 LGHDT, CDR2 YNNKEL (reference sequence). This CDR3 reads CASSQEGREDYGYTF. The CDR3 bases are TGTGCCAGCAGCCAAGAAGGCAGGGAGGACTATGGCTACACCTTC.

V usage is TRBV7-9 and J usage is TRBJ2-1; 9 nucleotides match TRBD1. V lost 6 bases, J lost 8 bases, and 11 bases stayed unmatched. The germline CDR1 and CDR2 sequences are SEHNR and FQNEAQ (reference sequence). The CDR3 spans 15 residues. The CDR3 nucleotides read TGTGCCAGCAGTACCGACAGGGGGTTTAGGGATGAGCAGTTCTTC. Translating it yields CASSTDRGFRDEQFF.

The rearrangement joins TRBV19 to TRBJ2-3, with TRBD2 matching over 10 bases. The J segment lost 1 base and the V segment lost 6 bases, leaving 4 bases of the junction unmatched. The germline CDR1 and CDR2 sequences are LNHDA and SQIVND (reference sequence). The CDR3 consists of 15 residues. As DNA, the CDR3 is TGTGCCAGTAGCCCGCTAGCGGGGGGCACAGATACGCAGTATTTT. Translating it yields CASSPLAGGTDTQYF.